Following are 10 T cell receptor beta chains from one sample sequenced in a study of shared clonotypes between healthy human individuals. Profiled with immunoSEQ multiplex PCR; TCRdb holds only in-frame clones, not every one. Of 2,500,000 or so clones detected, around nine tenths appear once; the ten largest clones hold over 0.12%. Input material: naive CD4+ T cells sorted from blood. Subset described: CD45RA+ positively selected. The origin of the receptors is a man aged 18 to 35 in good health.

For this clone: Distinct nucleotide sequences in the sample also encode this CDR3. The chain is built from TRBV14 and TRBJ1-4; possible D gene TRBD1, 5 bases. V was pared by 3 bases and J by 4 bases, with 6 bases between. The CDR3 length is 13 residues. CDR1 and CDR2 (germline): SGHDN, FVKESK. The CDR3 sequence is CASSQGLNEKLFF. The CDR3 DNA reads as TGTGCCAGCAGCCAGGGGCTTAATGAAAAACTGTTTTTT. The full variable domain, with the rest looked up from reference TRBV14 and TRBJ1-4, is EAGVTQFPSHSVIEKGQTVTLRCDPISGHDNLYWYRRVMGKEIKFLLHFVKESKQDESGMPNNRFLAERTGGTYSTLKVQPAELEDSGVYFCASSQGLNEKLFFGSGTQLSVL.

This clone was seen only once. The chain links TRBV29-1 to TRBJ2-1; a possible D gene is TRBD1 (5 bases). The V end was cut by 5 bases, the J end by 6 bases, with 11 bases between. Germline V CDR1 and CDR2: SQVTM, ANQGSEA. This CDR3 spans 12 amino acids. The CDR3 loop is CSVSVGPNEQFF. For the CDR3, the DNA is TGCAGCGTTTCGGTGGGGCCCAATGAGCAGTTCTTC.

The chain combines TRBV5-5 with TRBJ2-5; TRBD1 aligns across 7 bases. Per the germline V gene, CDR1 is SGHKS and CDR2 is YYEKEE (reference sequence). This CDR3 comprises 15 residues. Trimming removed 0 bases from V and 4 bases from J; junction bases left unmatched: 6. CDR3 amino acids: CASSLGRGQGETQYF. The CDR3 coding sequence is TGTGCCAGCAGCTTGGGAAGGGGGCAGGGAGAGACCCAGTACTTC. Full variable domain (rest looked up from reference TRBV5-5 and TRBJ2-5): DAGVTQSPTHLIKTRGQQVTLRCSPISGHKSVSWYQQVLGQGPQFIFQYYEKEERGRGNFPDRFSARQFPNYSSELNVNALLLGDSALYLCASSLGRGQGETQYFGPGTRLLVL.

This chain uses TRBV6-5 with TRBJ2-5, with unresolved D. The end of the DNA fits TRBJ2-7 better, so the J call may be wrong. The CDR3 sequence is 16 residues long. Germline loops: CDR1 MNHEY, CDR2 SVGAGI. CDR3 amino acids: CASSYSGRASSYEQYF. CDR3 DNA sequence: TGTGCCAGCAGTTACTCGGGCCGGGCGAGCTCCTACGAGCAGTACTTC.

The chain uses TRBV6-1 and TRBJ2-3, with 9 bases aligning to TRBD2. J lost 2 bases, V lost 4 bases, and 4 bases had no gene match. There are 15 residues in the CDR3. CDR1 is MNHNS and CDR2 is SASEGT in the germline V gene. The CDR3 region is CASSAGGGATDTQYF. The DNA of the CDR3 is TGTGCCAGCAGTGCAGGCGGGGGGGCCACAGATACGCAGTATTTT.

CDR3 in amino acids: CASSRGRGQPQHF. CDR3 nucleotides: TGTGCCAGCAGCCGTGGACGGGGTCAGCCCCAGCATTTT. The V and J genes are TRBV5-4 and TRBJ1-5, with D unresolved. The germline V gene encodes CDR1 SGHNT and CDR2 YYREEE (reference sequence). Trimming shortened V by 4 bases and J by 6 bases, and 11 bases separated the two germline ends. The CDR3 runs 13 residues.

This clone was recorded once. The CDR3 region is CASSIGQVDYGYTF. CDR3 nucleotide sequence: TGTGCCAGCTCAATTGGACAGGTCGACTATGGCTACACCTTC. The chain recombines TRBV18 with TRBJ1-2, with TRBD1 identical over 7 bases. In germline, CDR1 is KGHSH, CDR2 LQKENI. V shed 5 bases and J 3 bases; nucleotides not matched to a gene: 6. The CDR3 totals 14 residues.

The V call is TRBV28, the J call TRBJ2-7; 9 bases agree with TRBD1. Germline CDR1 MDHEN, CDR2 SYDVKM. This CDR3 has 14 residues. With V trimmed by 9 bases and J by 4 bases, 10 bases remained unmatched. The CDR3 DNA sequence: TGTGCCAGTCAAACAGGGGGCGCAAGGTACGAGCAGTACTTC. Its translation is CASQTGGARYEQYF.

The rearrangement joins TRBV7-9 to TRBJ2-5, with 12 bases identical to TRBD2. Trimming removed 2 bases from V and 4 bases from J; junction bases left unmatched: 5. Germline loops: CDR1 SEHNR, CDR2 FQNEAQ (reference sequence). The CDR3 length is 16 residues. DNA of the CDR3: TGTGCCAGCAGCTTACCGACTAGCGGGGGACGAGAGACCCAGTACTTC. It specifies CASSLPTSGGRETQYF.

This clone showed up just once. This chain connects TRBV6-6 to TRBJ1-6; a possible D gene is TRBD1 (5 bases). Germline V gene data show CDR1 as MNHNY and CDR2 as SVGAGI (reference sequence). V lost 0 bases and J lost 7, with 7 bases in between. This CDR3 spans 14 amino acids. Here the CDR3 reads CASSYSGENSPLHF. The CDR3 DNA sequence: TGTGCCAGCAGTTACTCGGGGGAGAATTCACCCCTCCACTTT.